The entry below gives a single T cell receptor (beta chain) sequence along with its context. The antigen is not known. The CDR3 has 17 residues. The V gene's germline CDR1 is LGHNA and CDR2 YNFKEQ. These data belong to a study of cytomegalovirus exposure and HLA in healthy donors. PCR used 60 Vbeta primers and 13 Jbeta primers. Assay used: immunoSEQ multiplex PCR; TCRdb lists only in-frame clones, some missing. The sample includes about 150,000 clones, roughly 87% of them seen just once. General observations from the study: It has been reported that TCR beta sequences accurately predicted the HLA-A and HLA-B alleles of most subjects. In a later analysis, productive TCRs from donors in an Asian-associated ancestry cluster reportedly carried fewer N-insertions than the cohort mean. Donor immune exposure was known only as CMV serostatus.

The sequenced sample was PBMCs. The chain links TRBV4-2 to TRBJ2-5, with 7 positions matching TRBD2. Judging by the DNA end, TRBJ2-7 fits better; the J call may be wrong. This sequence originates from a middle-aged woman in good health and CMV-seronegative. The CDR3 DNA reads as TGTGCCAGCAGCCAAGAATGGCCCAGCGGGACCTCCTACGAGCAGTACTTC. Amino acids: CASSQEWPSGTSYEQYF.